The rows below give T cell receptor beta chains drawn from one sample of a study of neoadjuvant anti-PD-1 for oral cavity cancer. This table comes from immunoSEQ multiplex PCR, and its TCRdb copy is limited to in-frame clones, with some not included. The top ten clones hold about a sixth of a sample with tens of thousands of clones, about 30% of them seen once. Sequenced material: tumor tissue, taken after nivolumab (anti-PD-1) treatment. The receptors here all came from a person aged 35-79 years with oral cavity squamous cell carcinoma. Each CDR3 is given with its conserved first and last residue. The D gene is left open where the match is weak. Expanded clones get a size class; other rows say once, few or many, or leave the size out.

d_call,clone_size,cdr3_length,j_call,v_call,cdr3_aa,cdr3_nt
-,few,15,TRBJ1-5,TRBV9,CASSPSPDGNQPQHF,TGTGCCAGCAGCCCATCCCCGGACGGAAATCAGCCCCAGCATTTT
-,-,11,TRBJ2-7,TRBV18,CASSLSSEQYF,TGTGCCAGCTCACTGTCTTCCGAGCAGTACTTC
TRBD1,-,15,TRBJ1-1,TRBV7-9,CASSLARTGGREAFF,TGTGCCAGCAGCTTAGCACGGACAGGGGGCCGGGAAGCTTTCTTT
-,-,15,TRBJ2-7,TRBV11-3,CASSLDSISSYEQYF,TGTGCCAGCAGCCTCGACAGCATTAGCTCCTACGAGCAGTACTTC
TRBD2,few,14,TRBJ2-7,TRBV28,CASRSSGSGYEQYF,TGTGCCAGCAGGTCTAGCGGGAGTGGGTACGAGCAGTACTTC
-,few,11,TRBJ2-5,TRBV20-1,CSPQRGETQYF,TGCAGCCCCCAGAGGGGAGAGACCCAGTACTTC
-,few,13,TRBJ1-4,TRBV27,CASRGAPNEKLFF,TGTGCCAGCAGGGGGGCCCCCAATGAAAAACTGTTTTTT
TRBD2,-,16,TRBJ2-6,TRBV6-6,CASRLAGVSGANVLTF,TGTGCCAGCAGACTAGCGGGAGTATCTGGGGCCAACGTCCTGACTTTC
-,few,13,TRBJ1-4,TRBV4-1,CASQPGRNEKLFF,TGCGCCAGCCAGCCGGGGAGGAATGAAAAACTGTTTTTT
-,few,10,TRBJ1-2,TRBV5-6,CASSSYGYTF,TGTGCCAGCAGCTCCTATGGCTACACCTTC
-,-,13,TRBJ1-4,TRBV30,CAWSRGINEKLFF,TGTGCCTGGAGTCGTGGAATTAATGAAAAACTGTTTTTT
TRBD2,-,15,TRBJ2-3,TRBV6-1,CASSEGSGGQDTQYF,TGTGCCAGCAGCGAGGGAAGCGGGGGCCAAGATACGCAGTATTTT
TRBD1,-,15,TRBJ1-3,TRBV7-6,CASSSSPGQGTTIYF,TGTGCCAGCAGCTCCTCGCCGGGACAGGGAACCACCATATATTTT
TRBD1,-,16,TRBJ1-5,TRBV2,CASSESQDRSNQPQHF,TGTGCCAGCAGTGAAAGCCAGGACAGGTCCAATCAGCCCCAGCATTTT
-,-,15,TRBJ2-1,TRBV4-1,CASSFRQNAYNEQFF,TGCGCCAGCAGCTTCCGACAGAATGCCTACAATGAGCAGTTCTTC
-,-,16,TRBJ2-4,TRBV4-2,CASSQDLGGPKNIQYF,TGTGCCAGCAGCCAAGATCTAGGGGGGCCAAAAAACATTCAGTACTTC
TRBD1,-,12,TRBJ1-2,TRBV25-1,CASSPGQYGYTF,TGTGCCAGCTCACCGGGACAGTATGGCTACACCTTC
TRBD2,-,18,TRBJ2-3,TRBV7-3,CASSSRTSGSASTDTQYF,TGTGCCAGCAGCTCCCGGACTAGCGGGAGCGCTAGCACAGATACGCAGTATTTT
-,-,15,TRBJ1-2,TRBV19,CASSISLGHYSGYTF,TGTGCCAGTAGTATAAGTTTAGGACACTACAGTGGCTACACCTTC
TRBD1,-,16,TRBJ2-2,TRBV5-1,CASSTWTGWRPGELFF,TGCGCCAGCAGCACCTGGACAGGGTGGAGGCCCGGGGAGCTGTTTTTT
-,once,14,TRBJ1-2,TRBV6-6,CASSLSVRGHGYTF,TGTGCCAGCAGCCTCAGTGTCAGGGGACACGGCTACACCTTC
-,few,14,TRBJ1-1,TRBV18,CASSPSGVGTEAFF,TGTGCCAGCTCACCTTCAGGGGTGGGAACTGAAGCTTTCTTT
-,-,14,TRBJ2-3,TRBV7-9,CASSQGLWGDTQYF,TGTGCCAGCAGCCAGGGACTGTGGGGAGATACGCAGTATTTT
TRBD2,few,16,TRBJ2-7,TRBV18,CASSPTASGSRDEQYF,TGTGCCAGCTCTCCCACGGCGAGCGGGAGTAGAGACGAGCAGTACTTC
TRBD1,-,14,TRBJ1-1,TRBV12-5,CASKTGTGNTEAFF,TGTGCTAGTAAAACCGGGACAGGGAACACTGAAGCTTTCTTT
TRBD2,-,14,TRBJ2-1,TRBV4-1,CASSLGGVYGEQFF,TGCGCCAGCAGCCTCGGGGGGGTCTACGGTGAGCAGTTCTTC
TRBD1,many,14,TRBJ1-2,TRBV2,CASSEDRGQDGYTF,TGTGCCAGCAGTGAAGACAGGGGGCAAGATGGCTACACCTTC
TRBD2,-,15,TRBJ2-7,TRBV2,CASSAFAGDLYEQYF,TGTGCCAGCAGTGCCTTCGCGGGGGACCTTTACGAGCAGTACTTC
TRBD1,-,15,TRBJ1-5,TRBV15,CATSREGQGGEPQHF,TGTGCCACCAGCAGAGAAGGACAGGGGGGGGAGCCCCAGCATTTT
TRBD1,few,15,TRBJ1-1,TRBV6-6,CASIPPLGTGGAAFF,TGTGCCAGCATCCCTCCACTCGGGACAGGGGGCGCGGCTTTCTTT
TRBD1,few,14,TRBJ2-7,TRBV7-9,CASGSGGATGEQYF,TGTGCCAGCGGTTCAGGGGGCGCTACCGGGGAGCAGTACTTC
TRBD1,-,16,TRBJ1-5,TRBV19,CASSIGQTGGFPPQHF,TGTGCCAGTAGTATAGGCCAGACAGGGGGTTTTCCGCCCCAGCATTTT
TRBD2,-,18,TRBJ2-6,TRBV5-4,CASTPWEGFRAGANVLTF,TGTGCCAGCACCCCTTGGGAGGGATTCAGGGCTGGGGCCAACGTCCTGACTTTC
-,few,14,TRBJ1-5,TRBV4-1,CASSQESRGQPQHF,TGCGCCAGCAGCCAAGAAAGTCGAGGCCAGCCCCAGCATTTT
TRBD1,-,15,TRBJ2-2,TRBV6-1,CASTLDRGGTGELFF,TGTGCCAGCACCCTGGACAGGGGTGGTACCGGGGAGCTGTTTTTT
-,medium-sized,15,TRBJ2-1,TRBV9,CASSVAGGPLDEQFF,TGTGCCAGCAGCGTAGCGGGGGGCCCCTTAGATGAGCAGTTCTTC
TRBD1,few,15,TRBJ1-1,TRBV5-1,CASSPRQGSGTEAFF,TGCGCCAGCAGCCCAAGACAGGGGTCGGGCACTGAAGCTTTCTTT
-,-,13,TRBJ2-3,TRBV19,CASSIGGTDTQYF,TGTGCCAGTAGTATTGGGGGAACAGATACGCAGTATTTT
TRBD1,-,14,TRBJ1-4,TRBV2,CASSEGQAREKLFF,TGTGCCAGCAGTGAGGGACAGGCTCGTGAAAAACTGTTTTTT
-,-,14,TRBJ1-5,TRBV5-4,CASSRGGTGQPQHF,TGTGCCAGCAGCCGAGGGGGAACCGGACAGCCCCAGCATTTT
-,-,16,TRBJ1-1,TRBV9,CASSVGPIGGNTEAFF,TGTGCCAGCAGCGTAGGTCCGATCGGGGGGAACACTGAAGCTTTCTTT
TRBD1,-,13,TRBJ1-2,TRBV10-3,CAITQQGSYGYTF,TGTGCCATCACCCAACAGGGGAGCTATGGCTACACCTTC
TRBD2,few,15,TRBJ2-1,TRBV7-9,CASRGGPGGPTEQFF,TGTGCCAGCAGGGGAGGACCGGGGGGGCCAACTGAGCAGTTCTTC
-,-,12,TRBJ1-1,TRBV11-2,CASSPLGTEAFF,TGTGCCAGCAGCCCACTTGGCACTGAAGCTTTCTTT
-,-,13,TRBJ1-1,TRBV5-1,CASTEGRNLEAFF,TGCGCCAGCACCGAGGGCCGGAACCTTGAAGCTTTCTTT
-,-,13,TRBJ1-3,TRBV13,CASSPGAGNTIYF,TGTGCCAGCAGCCCGGGGGCTGGAAACACCATATATTTT
TRBD1,-,13,TRBJ1-1,TRBV7-6,CASSEGQKTEAFF,TGTGCCAGCAGCGAGGGACAGAAAACTGAAGCTTTCTTT
-,-,14,TRBJ1-4,TRBV2,CASVTQTTNEKLFF,TGTGCCAGCGTCACCCAGACAACTAATGAAAAACTGTTTTTT
-,few,14,TRBJ1-4,TRBV10-2,CASSQVFSDEKLFF,TGCGCCAGCAGTCAGGTCTTCTCGGATGAAAAACTGTTTTTT
-,many,14,TRBJ1-5,TRBV9,CASSVGGANQPQHF,TGTGCCAGCAGCGTAGGGGGGGCTAATCAGCCCCAGCATTTT
-,-,12,TRBJ2-1,TRBV5-4,CASSLKHNEQFF,TGTGCCAGCAGCTTGAAGCACAATGAGCAGTTCTTC
-,-,15,TRBJ1-1,TRBV7-2,CASSSSPAPNTEAFF,TGTGCCAGCAGCTCGTCTCCGGCCCCGAACACTGAAGCTTTCTTT
-,-,15,TRBJ2-7,TRBV5-1,CASSLEGGGIYEQYF,TGCGCCAGCAGCTTGGAAGGGGGAGGGATCTACGAGCAGTACTTC
TRBD2,-,19,TRBJ2-7,TRBV5-1,CASSESSGTSAYHPYEQYF,TGCGCCAGCAGCGAGAGCTCCGGGACTAGCGCCTACCATCCCTACGAGCAGTACTTC
-,few,14,TRBJ2-7,TRBV7-6,CASSSQGGGDPQYF,TGTGCCAGCAGCTCGCAAGGCGGTGGGGACCCGCAGTACTTC
-,-,12,TRBJ1-1,TRBV6-6,CASTSGVTEAFF,TGTGCCAGCACCTCGGGGGTCACTGAAGCTTTCTTT
TRBD2,-,16,TRBJ2-1,TRBV18,CASSPPGGSSYNEQFF,TGTGCCAGCTCACCCCCGGGAGGAAGCTCCTACAATGAGCAGTTCTTC
TRBD1,-,14,TRBJ2-7,TRBV15,CATSRATGGYEQYF,TGTGCCACCAGCAGAGCCACAGGGGGCTACGAGCAGTACTTC
-,-,14,TRBJ2-3,TRBV28,CASTLTITTDTQYF,TGTGCCAGCACCCTGACTATTACCACAGATACGCAGTATTTT